This T cell receptor beta chain was captured by sequencing in a study of blood T cell repertoires in COVID-19. Looking at the study overall: COVID-19 samples, acute and convalescent, were from the United States, Italy and Spain. Sources were T cells, B-cell-depleted T cells, or PBMCs; the material itself was cDNA or gDNA.

As processed by the authors: Amplification of reference gene primers was used by the study to estimate nucleated cell counts. Using immunoSEQ multiplex PCR, the repertoire was profiled, and TCRdb retains in-frame clones only, with some absent. Clone size and V and J calls were adopted from that table, with D and trimming inferred from the DNA. This repertoire shows 50,000 to 60,000 clones, 88% found once; its top ten account for over 6.5%. Trimming took off 2 bases at V and 2 bases at J, with 7 bases between the two ends. CDR3 length equals 13 residues. Germline assignment: CDR1 KGHSH and CDR2 LQKENI.

The chain uses TRBV18 and TRBJ2-7; D possibly corresponds to TRBD2 (5 bases). The receptor comes from a man in his sixties with active COVID-19. The sequencing input was peripheral blood. The CDR3 reads CASSPGETYEQYF. The CDR3, as DNA: TGTGCCAGCTCACCAGGGGAGACCTACGAGCAGTACTTC. The whole variable domain, filled in from reference TRBV18 and TRBJ2-7, reads NAGVMQNPRHLVRRRGQEARLRCSPMKGHSHVYWYRQLPEEGLKFMVYLQKENIIDESGMPKERFSAEFPKEGPSILRIQQVVRGDSAAYFCASSPGETYEQYFGPGTRLTVT.